This T cell receptor beta chain derives from a study of T cell responses to AZD1222 COVID-19 vaccine. Study-level information: Second-dose intervals near 4 or 12 weeks were combined. Study observations and caveats: With dominance at 160-218 and 743-854, vaccine-associated CD4 TCRs spanned spike. Clonal diversity was possibly underestimated, and white British individuals and females predominated among donors. Baseline antibody screening turned up just six seropositive AZD1222 recipients.

The germline V gene encodes CDR1 SEHNR and CDR2 FQNEAQ (reference sequence). V dropped 5 bases and J dropped 4 bases, with 11 bases sitting between them. CDR3 length equals 13 residues. On this clone itself: Its target is unknown.

Sequenced by immunoSEQ multiplex PCR; TCRdb stores in-frame clones only, minus some. Here the sample spans more than 100,000 clones, approximately 89% being singletons. The material sequenced was peripheral blood, taken on day 0 of AZD1222 vaccination. This clonotype was sampled from an adult in good health. The rearrangement links TRBV7-9 to TRBJ1-2, with D unresolved. CDR3 bases: TGTGCCAGCAGCCGTACAGCGATCTATGGCTACACCTTC. This gives the protein CASSRTAIYGYTF.